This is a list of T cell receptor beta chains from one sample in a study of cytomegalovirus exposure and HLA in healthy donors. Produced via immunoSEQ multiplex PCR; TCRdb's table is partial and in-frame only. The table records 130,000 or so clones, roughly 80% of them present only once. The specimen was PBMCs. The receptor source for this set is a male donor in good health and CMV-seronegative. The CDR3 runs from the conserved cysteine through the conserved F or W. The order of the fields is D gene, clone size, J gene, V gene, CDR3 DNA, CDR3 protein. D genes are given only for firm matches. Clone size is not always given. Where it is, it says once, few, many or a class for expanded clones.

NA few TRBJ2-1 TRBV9 TGTGCCAGCAGCGTCTCACAGGGCCATGAGCAGTTCTTC CASSVSQGHEQFF
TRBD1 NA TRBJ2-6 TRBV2 TGTGCCAGCACCCCGGGACAGGAAAGCTCTGGGGCCAACGTCCTGACTTTC CASTPGQESSGANVLTF
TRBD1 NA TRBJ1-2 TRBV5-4 TGTGCCAGCAGCCTGGATACGGGGACAGGGGTCCTCTTCAATGGCTACACCTTC CASSLDTGTGVLFNGYTF
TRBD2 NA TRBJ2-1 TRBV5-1 TGCGCCAGCAGCTCGGGACTAGCGGGGGTCAATGAGCAGTTCTTC CASSSGLAGVNEQFF
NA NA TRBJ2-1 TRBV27 TGTGCCAGCAGTGGGGGGACTTACAATGAGCAGTTCTTC CASSGGTYNEQFF
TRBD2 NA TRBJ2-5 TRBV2 TGTGCCAGCAGTGACACCTTTATAGCGGGGGGTCGTGAGACCCAGTACTTC CASSDTFIAGGRETQYF
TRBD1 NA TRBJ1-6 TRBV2 TGTGCCAGCAGGGGACAGGACAATTCACCCCTCCACTTT CASRGQDNSPLHF
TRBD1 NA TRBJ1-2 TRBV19 TGTGCCAGCCAGGGGGATTCGGGCTATGGCTACACCTTC CASQGDSGYGYTF
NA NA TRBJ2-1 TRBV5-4 TGTGCCAGCAGCCCTAGCCTATCCCCCAATGAGCAGTTCTTC CASSPSLSPNEQFF
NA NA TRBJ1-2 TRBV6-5 TGTGCCAGCAGTTACTTAGAGGACAGCACCTCTGGCTACACCTTC CASSYLEDSTSGYTF
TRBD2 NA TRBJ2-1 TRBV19 TGTGCCAGTAGTATTATGGCGGGAGGGCCCTCGAATGAGCAGTTCTTC CASSIMAGGPSNEQFF
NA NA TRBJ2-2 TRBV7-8 TGTGCCAGCAGCTTATCGGGGGGCACGAACACCGGGGAGCTGTTTTTT CASSLSGGTNTGELFF
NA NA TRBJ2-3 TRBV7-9 TGTTCCAGCAGTTACTCAGATACGCAGTATTTT CSSSYSDTQYF
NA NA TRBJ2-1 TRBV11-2 TGTGCCAGCAGCTTTCTTGGGGGGAATGAGCAGTTCTTC CASSFLGGNEQFF
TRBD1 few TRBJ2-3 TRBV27 TGTGCCAGTAGAGTAGGGGGCGTACCCCTTTCTCCGCAGTATTTT CASRVGGVPLSPQYF
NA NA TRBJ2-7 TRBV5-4 TGCGCCAGCAGCCAAAAATTTCAGGGGACGAGGCCCTACGAGCAGTACTTC CASSQKFQGTRPYEQYF
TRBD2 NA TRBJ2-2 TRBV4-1 TGCGCCAGCAGCCCAGTAGCGGGCACCGGGGAGCTGTTTTTT CASSPVAGTGELFF
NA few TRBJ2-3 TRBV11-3 TGTGCCAGCAGCTTCGCCAGTGCAGATACGCAGTATTTT CASSFASADTQYF
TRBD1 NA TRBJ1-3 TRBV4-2 TGTGCCAGCAGCCAAGAAGGACAGGGAGCGGCCGGAAACACCATATATTTT CASSQEGQGAAGNTIYF
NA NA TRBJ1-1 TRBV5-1 TGCGCCAGCAGTTCGGGACATCGGAACACTGAAGCTTTCTTT CASSSGHRNTEAFF
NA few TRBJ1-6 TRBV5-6 TGTGCCAGCAGCTTATTGCGTTCACCCCTCCACTTT CASSLLRSPLHF
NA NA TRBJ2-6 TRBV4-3 TGCGCCAGCAGCCAAGGAGAGACATCTGGGGCCAACGTCCTGACTTTC CASSQGETSGANVLTF
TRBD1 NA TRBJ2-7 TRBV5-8 TGTGCCAGCAGCTCGCGGACAGGGGGGGACGAGCAGTACTTC CASSSRTGGDEQYF
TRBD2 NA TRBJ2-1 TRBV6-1 TGTGCCAGCAGTAAACTTAGCGGGGGGGCAGTTGAGCAGTTCTTC CASSKLSGGAVEQFF
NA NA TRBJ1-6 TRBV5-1 TGCGCCAGCAGCCTACGATCAGGTGGAGGTAATTCACCCCTCCACTTT CASSLRSGGGNSPLHF
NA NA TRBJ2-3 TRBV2 TGTGCCAGCAGTTTAAGCCCGAGTTCGAGTACGCAGTATTTT CASSLSPSSSTQYF
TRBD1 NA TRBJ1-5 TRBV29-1 TGCAGCGCCGGACAGGGGCTGGGTGAGCCCCAGCATTTT CSAGQGLGEPQHF